The 8 T cell receptor beta chains reported below all come from one sample, sequenced in a study of patients and donors after allogeneic stem cell transplantation. TCRdb reanalysed the RT-PCR reads using MiXCR and keeps one entry per CDR3 protein. Of fewer than 25,000 distinct CDR3 sequences listed, around 5% are singletons. The specimen sequenced was blood, either unsorted or a sorted T cell fraction (not recorded which). Every receptor here comes from a human donor who was either an allogeneic HSCT recipient or a stem cell or donor lymphocyte infusion donor (not recorded which). It is not recorded whose cells these are; they may come from a transplant donor.

This clonotype was seen repeatedly, ten times or more. The V and J genes are TRBV9 and TRBJ2-3; 11 bases fit TRBD2. V was pared by 4 bases and J by 5 bases, with 9 bases of the junction left unmatched. Germline CDR1 reads SGDLS; CDR2 reads YYNGEE. The CDR3 spans 16 residues. CDR3 bases: TGTGCCAGCAGCATTTTAGCGGGGGGGAGGGAAGATACGCAGTATTTT. Translated: CASSILAGGREDTQYF. Looking up the rest from reference TRBV9 and TRBJ2-3 gives the full variable domain: DSGVTQTPKHLITATGQRVTLRCSPRSGDLSVYWYQQSLDQGLQFLIQYYNGEERAKGNILERFSAQQFPDLHSELNLSSLELGDSALYFCASSILAGGREDTQYFGPGTRLTVL.

Ten or more counts support this clonotype. The gene calls are TRBV20-1 and TRBJ1-1, with D tentatively TRBD1 (5 bases). The V end lost 3 bases, the J end lost 5 bases, and 13 bases lay between the germline ends. Germline CDR1 reads DFQATT; CDR2 reads SNEGSKA (reference sequence). The CDR3 consists of 13 residues. The CDR3 DNA reads TGCAGTGCTAGTCACGGGAGGGGAACTGAAGCTTTCTTT. Translating it yields CSASHGRGTEAFF.

V is TRBV18 and J is TRBJ2-2; D gene uncertain. Trimming stripped 6 bases from V and 6 bases from J, with 5 bases between. Per germline, CDR1 KGHSH and CDR2 LQKENI. The CDR3 runs 11 residues. Here the CDR3 reads CASSVSGELFF. DNA for the CDR3: TGTGCCAGCTCCGTCTCCGGGGAGCTGTTTTTT.

The chain combines TRBV9 with TRBJ1-3, with D possibly being TRBD1 (6 bases). V was shortened by 4 bases and J by 2 bases, with 16 bases between the two germline ends. There are 16 residues in the CDR3. The germline V gene encodes CDR1 SGDLS and CDR2 YYNGEE. The CDR3 DNA sequence: TGTGCCAGCAGCCCTAGGACAGCCGGGCCTGGAAACACCATATATTTT. Encoded protein: CASSPRTAGPGNTIYF.

This clonotype was recorded many times. The chain has TRBV9 and TRBJ2-3, with D tentatively TRBD1 or TRBD2 (5 bases each). V lost 0 bases to trimming and J lost 5 bases, with 7 bases between them. Germline loops: CDR1 SGDLS, CDR2 YYNGEE. The CDR3 is made up of 13 amino acids. CDR3 nucleotides: TGTGCCAGCAGCGTAGGGGGGAGAGATACGCAGTATTTT. This sequence encodes CASSVGGRDTQYF.

In its sample, this clonotype was seen many times. The gene calls are TRBV24-1 and TRBJ2-7; 7 nucleotides align to TRBD1. V shed 1 base, J shed 2 bases, and the junction held 4 bases outside the gene matches. This CDR3 has 15 residues. Germline values: CDR1 KGHDR, CDR2 SFDVKD. The chain's CDR3 is CATSDFRQGAYEQYF. In DNA, the CDR3 is TGTGCCACCAGTGATTTCCGCCAGGGGGCCTACGAGCAGTACTTC.

The chain has TRBV19 and TRBJ1-6; 8 bases match TRBD1. CDR1 is LNHDA and CDR2 is SQIVND in the germline V gene (reference sequence). The V gene end was trimmed by 6 bases and the J gene end by 7 bases; junction bases not matched to a gene: 8. This CDR3 is 15 amino acids long. The CDR3 sequence: CASRQGEILNSPLHF. The CDR3 DNA is TGTGCCAGTAGACAGGGGGAGATACTGAATTCACCCCTCCACTTT.

There are many counts of this clonotype. The J gene is TRBJ2-2, the V gene TRBV9, with 13 bases matching TRBD2. Germline values: CDR1 SGDLS, CDR2 YYNGEE. V lost 2 bases to trimming and J lost 6 bases; unmatched junction nucleotides: 10. The CDR3 extends over 18 amino acids. The CDR3 protein is CASSVSPWTSGSAGELFF. CDR3 nucleotide sequence: TGTGCCAGCAGCGTCTCCCCCTGGACTAGCGGGAGCGCCGGGGAGCTGTTTTTT.